Sequencing of this T cell receptor beta chain was carried out in a study of T cells in Graves' hyperthyroidism and ophthalmopathy. CDR1 and CDR2 from the germline V gene are SGHVS and FQNEAQ. Trimming took off 3 bases at V and 11 bases at J, with 13 bases between the two ends. This CDR3 is 13 amino acids long. Clinical symptoms, serum thyroxine and TRAb, thyroid ultrasound and orbital computed tomography were used for the diagnoses. There were TCR beta CDR3 regions amplified from RNA transcripts. Initially, a first-round RT-PCR of the TCR CDR3 employed the HTBI primer set. TCRdb reanalysed the multiplex PCR reads using MiXCR and keeps one entry per CDR3 protein. The sample records approximately 400,000 distinct CDR3 sequences, 15% to 19% being singletons. About this clonotype itself: Its antigen is not known.

Broader study findings: The blood repertoire included most of the expanded thyroid clonotypes above 0.001.

This TCR came from a woman aged 18-29 years with Graves' hyperthyroidism that later progressed to Graves' ophthalmopathy. The V gene is TRBV7-8, the J gene TRBJ2-2; possible D gene TRBD1, 6 bases. The source material was blood. CDR3 coding DNA: TGTGCCAGCAGCTTTGACCAGGGGAAAGAGCTGTTTTTT. Translated: CASSFDQGKELFF.